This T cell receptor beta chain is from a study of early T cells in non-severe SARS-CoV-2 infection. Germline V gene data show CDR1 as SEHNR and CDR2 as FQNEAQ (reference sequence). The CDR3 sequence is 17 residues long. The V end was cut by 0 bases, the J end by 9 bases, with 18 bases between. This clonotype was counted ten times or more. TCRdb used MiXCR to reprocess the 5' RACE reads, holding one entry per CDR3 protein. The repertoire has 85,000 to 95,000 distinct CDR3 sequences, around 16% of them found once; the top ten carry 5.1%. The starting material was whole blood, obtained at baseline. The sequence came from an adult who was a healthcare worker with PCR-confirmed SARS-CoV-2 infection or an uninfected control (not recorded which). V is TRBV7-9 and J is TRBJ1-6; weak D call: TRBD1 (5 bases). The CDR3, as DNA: TGTGCCAGCAGCTTAGCTGGGACCGATAGGAGTCTTTCACCCCTCCACTTT. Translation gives CASSLAGTDRSLSPLHF.